A selection of T cell receptor beta chains follows, all from one sample in a study of metastatic and nonmetastatic thyroid tumors. TCRdb re-analyzed the PCR reads through MiXCR. The sample yields 6,500 to 9,000 clones, about 37% seen once. Sequencing was performed on tumor tissue. All receptors derive from a female donor with papillary thyroid cancer or a benign thyroid nodule (not recorded which). Some clones in this sample may be carry-over from other donors' samples. The CDR3 runs from the conserved cysteine through the conserved F or W. The D gene is left open where the match is weak. The size entry is marked missing in some rows and otherwise reads once, few, many or a size class.

clone size	V gene	J gene	D gene	CDR3 protein	CDR3 DNA
many	TRBV5-4	TRBJ2-3	-	CASSLDGSVGYSAQYF	TGTGCCAGCAGCTTGGATGGTTCGGTTGGTTACTCGGCGCAGTATTTT
-	TRBV5-1	TRBJ2-7	-	CASREGSSYEQYF	TGCGCCAGCAGGGAGGGAAGCTCCTACGAGCAGTACTTC
-	TRBV5-1	TRBJ2-7	-	CASSLPQTVGNGEQYF	TGCGCCAGCAGCCTGCCTCAGACAGTGGGCAACGGCGAGCAGTACTTC
few	TRBV6-5	TRBJ2-7	TRBD2	CASRYGGTSGSYEQYF	TGTGCCAGCAGATACGGGGGGACTAGCGGCTCCTACGAGCAGTACTTC
few	TRBV2	TRBJ1-4	-	CASSDGVTTDEKLFF	TGTGCCAGCAGTGACGGCGTTACAACGGATGAAAAACTGTTTTTT
-	TRBV7-2	TRBJ1-1	-	CASSLLGFNTEAFF	TGTGCCAGCAGCCTTTTGGGCTTCAACACTGAAGCTTTCTTT
-	TRBV11-1	TRBJ1-1	-	CASSPTLGRCDTEAFF	TGTGCCAGCAGCCCCACGCTCGGGCGATGCGACACTGAAGCTTTCTTT
few	TRBV15	TRBJ1-5	-	CATSSRRGQQPQHF	TGTGCTACCAGCAGCCGACGGGGGCAACAGCCCCAGCATTTT
medium-sized	TRBV5-6	TRBJ2-7	TRBD2	CASSFFTGGTYEQYF	TGTGCCAGCAGCTTCTTCACGGGAGGGACCTACGAGCAGTACTTC
-	TRBV7-9	TRBJ2-7	-	CASSPTTVSYEQYF	TGTGCCAGCAGCCCCACGACAGTTTCCTACGAGCAGTACTTC
-	TRBV5-1	TRBJ1-1	-	CASSLVTAGNTEAFF	TGCGCCAGCAGCTTGGTAACGGCCGGTAACACTGAAGCTTTCTTT
medium-sized	TRBV20-1	TRBJ1-5	-	CSASLRMNQPQHF	TGCAGTGCTAGCTTAAGGATGAATCAGCCCCAGCATTTT
-	TRBV4-2	TRBJ1-6	-	CASSQGQTNSPLHF	TGTGCCAGCAGCCAAGGGCAGACTAATTCACCCCTCCACTTT
few	TRBV20-1	TRBJ1-4	TRBD1	CSAYRQGSNPKLFF	TGCAGTGCTTACCGACAGGGGTCAAACCCAAAACTGTTTTTT
large	TRBV6-1	TRBJ1-1	-	CASWPQGDMNTEAFF	TGTGCCAGCTGGCCACAGGGAGACATGAACACTGAAGCTTTCTTT
-	TRBV4-1	TRBJ1-2	-	CASSPKPLGGDRHYGYTF	TGCGCCAGCAGCCCAAAACCTTTGGGGGGCGACCGTCACTATGGCTACACCTTC
-	TRBV5-1	TRBJ1-1	-	CASSLLCRMNTEAFF	TGCGCCAGCAGCTTGCTATGTCGTATGAACACTGAAGCTTTCTTT
-	TRBV7-2	TRBJ2-7	TRBD2	CASSLGLAGGEQYF	TGTGCCAGCAGTTTAGGACTAGCGGGAGGCGAGCAGTACTTC
few	TRBV28	TRBJ2-7	-	CASSLAAAGNAYEQYF	TGTGCCAGCAGTTTAGCGGCGGCAGGCAATGCCTACGAGCAGTACTTC
-	TRBV6-5	TRBJ1-4	-	CASSYSPREKLFF	TGTGCCAGCAGTTACTCCCCGAGGGAAAAACTGTTTTTT
-	TRBV20-1	TRBJ2-7	-	CSARDNYEQYF	TGCAGTGCTAGGGACAACTACGAGCAGTACTTC
medium-sized	TRBV19	TRBJ1-6	-	CASSILARNDSPLHF	TGTGCCAGTAGTATATTGGCCAGGAACGATTCACCCCTCCACTTT
-	TRBV30	TRBJ2-3	TRBD1	CAWSIPSAGGGTDTQYF	TGTGCCTGGAGTATACCCTCGGCAGGGGGCGGCACAGATACGCAGTATTTT
-	TRBV6-2/TRBV6-3	TRBJ2-1	TRBD2	CASSVLAGTYNEQFF	TGTGCCAGCAGTGTACTAGCGGGAACCTACAATGAGCAGTTCTTC
many	TRBV30	TRBJ1-3	-	CAWSVGGNTIYF	TGTGCCTGGAGTGTGGGAGGAAACACCATATATTTT
-	TRBV6-1	TRBJ2-5	TRBD1	CASSEATGGQETQYF	TGTGCCAGCAGTGAAGCGACAGGGGGCCAAGAGACCCAGTACTTC
few	TRBV19	TRBJ2-5	-	CASNPHRGSETQYF	TGTGCCAGTAATCCACATCGCGGATCAGAGACCCAGTACTTC
medium-sized	TRBV5-1	TRBJ2-2	TRBD2	CASSLDSGDTGELFF	TGCGCCAGCAGCTTGGATAGCGGGGACACCGGGGAGCTGTTTTTT
few	TRBV28	TRBJ2-7	-	CASIAIGEGRGEQYF	TGTGCCAGCATCGCAATAGGGGAAGGAAGGGGCGAGCAGTACTTC